The sequence of this TCR beta chain was determined in a study of vaccination effects on CD4 cells after COVID-19. Within the ViraFEST assay, antigen-specific CD4+ T cells underwent expansion with viral peptide pools prior to sequencing. Scientists isolated CD4+ T cells after a roughly nine-day culture period ended. By PCR, the person was confirmed to have had SARS-CoV-2 infection between March and December 2020. In its sample, this clone was seen a few times. Its antigen remains unknown. Generated by immunoSEQ multiplex PCR, the TCRdb table keeps only in-frame clones and is missing some. The table has approximately 40,000 clones, approximately 70% seen once. The CDR3 has 13 amino acids. In germline, CDR1 is KGHSH, CDR2 LQKENI. V shed 3 bases and J shed 5 bases, with 11 bases lying between them.

The specimen comprised CD4+ T cells from PBMCs cultured with a peptide pool, sampled before COVID-19 vaccination. The V and J genes are TRBV18 and TRBJ2-7, with TRBD1 as a possible D gene (6 bases). The source is a human donor who had a prior SARS-CoV-2 infection. CDR3 sequence reads: CASSPQQGNEQYF. CDR3 sequence (DNA): TGTGCCAGCTCACCTCAGCAGGGGAACGAGCAGTACTTC.